This TCR beta chain derives from a study of CXCR3-negative and CXCR3-positive naive CD8 T cells (dated by TCRdb to the late 2010s). In terms of the full investigation: In total, approximately 130 million TRB reads were obtained, or roughly 1.5 +/- 0.3 million reads per library. Data from 11 donors, pooled across two independent experiments, went into the diversity and physicochemical repertoire analyses. For the TRBV-TRBJ cluster analysis, the naive subsets came from roughly 5 donors, while the memory cells came from 3 donors. General findings and caveats noted by the study authors: Comparably high repertoire diversity was found in both naive subsets, whereas much lower repertoire diversity was found in memory CD8+ T cells. Because CXCR3 expression was partially decreased after cryopreservation, freshly isolated PBMCs were used for most assays. Surface CD5, linked to self-reactivity in mice, was comparable between naive subsets; TCR interaction strength was therefore also inferred from TRB CDR3 physicochemical properties. TRB CDR3s from CXCR3-positive naive cells showed higher hydrophobicity (lower Kidera factor 4), lower energy, and higher strength and volume indices than CXCR3-negative naive cells. Similar TRBV-TRBJ usage was shown by naive CXCR3-negative and CXCR3-positive cells from the same donor, whereas distinct patterns were shown by memory cells.

The CDR3 measures 14 amino acids from cysteine to phenylalanine. The record lacks a DNA sequence. The germline V gene (reference sequence) sets CDR1 to DFQATT and CDR2 to SNEGSKA. A note on this clonotype: The antigen it binds to is not known.

Each CD8+ T cell subset was flow-sorted in triplicate, with roughly 330,000 cells per subset placed directly into RLT lysis buffer. To exclude memory contaminants, naive CD8+ T cells were stringently defined as CD45RO-CCR7+CD27+CD95-. Standard density gradient centrifugation was used to isolate peripheral blood mononuclear cells from buffy coats. A FACSAria III was used to flow-sort naive CXCR3-negative and CXCR3-positive CD8+ T cells. An RNeasy Mini Kit was used to extract total RNA from the sorted cells. The reads were generated on a NextSeq 550. The Human TCR Profiling Kit (MiLaboratory) was used to make UMI-labeled 5' RACE TRB cDNA libraries. cDNA synthesis used the entire amount of extracted RNA, and PCR amplification then used the entire amount of cDNA produced. Libraries were prepared in parallel with an identical number of PCR cycles. As for how the authors treated the data: MIGEC and MiXCR extracted about 50,000 +/- 10,000 unique UMI-labeled TRB cDNA molecules per library, requiring at least two reads per UMI. An average of around 40,000 +/- 10,000 functional in-frame TRB CDR3 nucleotide clonotypes without stop codons was found per library. After downsampling to 5000 UMI-labeled TRB molecules per sample, diversity metrics such as normalized Shannon-Wiener and Chao1 were calculated in VDJtools. VDJtools was used to calculate clonotype-size-weighted physicochemical properties of the central five CDR3 residues, namely interaction energy, strength, volume and Kidera factor 4. One entry per CDR3 protein sequence results from the TCRdb reprocessing of the reads, with DNA left out. In this record, the V and J calls reflect TCRdb's handling and not the investigators' own analysis. This sample's listing comprises tens of thousands of distinct CDR3 sequences. Around 0.82% of the sample lies in the top ten.

The chain is assembled from TRBV20-1 and TRBJ1-2; TCRdb picks TRBD1, but there is no DNA to check that call. This TCR came from a human donor in good health. Some clones in this sample may be carry-over from other donors' samples. The sequenced sample consisted of naive CXCR3+ CD8+ T cells from blood. The sample's cell subset or site, from its label and the paper: CD45RO-CCR7+CD27+CD95- naive CD8+ T cells expressing CXCR3 (TNR3+). This receptor has the CDR3 CSAQDDRQGYGYTF.